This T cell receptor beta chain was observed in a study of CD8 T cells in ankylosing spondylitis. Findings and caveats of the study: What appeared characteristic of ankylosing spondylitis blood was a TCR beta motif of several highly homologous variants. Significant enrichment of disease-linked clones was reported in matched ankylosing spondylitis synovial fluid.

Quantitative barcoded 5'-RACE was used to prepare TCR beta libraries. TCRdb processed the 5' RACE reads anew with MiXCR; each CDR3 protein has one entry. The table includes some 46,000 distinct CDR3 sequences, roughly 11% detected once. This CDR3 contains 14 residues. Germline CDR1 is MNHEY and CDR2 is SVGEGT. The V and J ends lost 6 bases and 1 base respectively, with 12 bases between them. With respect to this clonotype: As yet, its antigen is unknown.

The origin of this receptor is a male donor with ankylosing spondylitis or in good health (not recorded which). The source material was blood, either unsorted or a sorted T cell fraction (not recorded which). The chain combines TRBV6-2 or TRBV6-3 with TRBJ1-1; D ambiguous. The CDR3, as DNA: TGTGCCAGCAGATATGTGGTAGCGAACACTGAAGCTTTCTTT. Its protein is CASRYVVANTEAFF.